One T cell receptor beta chain is described in this entry. This sample was included in a study of T cell changes during pregnancy in multiple sclerosis. Assay used: immunoSEQ multiplex PCR; TCRdb lists only in-frame clones, some missing. This sample has over 50,000 clones, with 70% to 90% found just once. Germline CDR1 SGHNT, CDR2 YYREEE (reference sequence). This CDR3 is 16 amino acids long. The junction had 5 bases not matched to a gene; V was cut back by 7 bases and J by 0 bases. The source was peripheral blood, collected in the first trimester of pregnancy. The clonotype comes from a female donor with multiple sclerosis, enrolled in a pregnancy study. V gene TRBV5-4 combines with J gene TRBJ2-2, with TRBD2 matching over 11 bases. As DNA, the CDR3 is TGTGCCAGCCGAGGACTAGCGGGCACGAACACCGGGGAGCTGTTTTTT. Encoded protein: CASRGLAGTNTGELFF.